The rows below give T cell receptor beta chains drawn from one sample of a study of CD8 T cells in ankylosing spondylitis. TCRdb recomputed calls from the 5' RACE reads with MiXCR, one row per CDR3 protein. Of some 39,000 distinct CDR3 sequences listed, 9.5% to 11% are singletons. Sequencing was carried out using synovial fluid, either unsorted or a sorted T cell fraction (not recorded which). The receptors were sampled from a male donor with ankylosing spondylitis. CDR3s include the opening cysteine and the closing phenylalanine or tryptophan. A D gene is named only where the DNA matches it firmly. Size values are once, few and many counts, or a class for expanded clones, and some rows have none.

clone_size,d_call,v_call,j_call,cdr3_nt,cdr3_aa
many,TRBD2,TRBV5-1,TRBJ2-4,TGCGCCAGCAGCTGGAGGACTAGCGGGGATAACATTCAGTACTTC,CASSWRTSGDNIQYF
many,NA,TRBV12-3/TRBV12-4,TRBJ2-5,TGTGCCAGCAGTTTAGCGGCAGACCAAGAGACCCAGTACTTC,CASSLAADQETQYF
many,NA,TRBV3-1,TRBJ2-1,TGTGCCAGCAGCCAAGATCGGACTGGCCCCGAGCAGTTCTTC,CASSQDRTGPEQFF
many,NA,TRBV10-3,TRBJ1-5,TGTGCCATCAAGAATCCAGGGGCTCAGCCCCAGCATTTT,CAIKNPGAQPQHF
few,NA,TRBV2,TRBJ2-7,TGTGCCAGCATAGGGCAGGGGATTTACGAGCAGTACTTC,CASIGQGIYEQYF
many,TRBD1,TRBV6-5,TRBJ2-3,TGTGCCAGCAGTTCAGAACAGGGGAGCGGAGATACGCAGTATTTT,CASSSEQGSGDTQYF
many,NA,TRBV25-1,TRBJ2-1,TGTGCCAGCGGCGAAGGGAGTAGCGGCTACAATGAGCAGTTCTTC,CASGEGSSGYNEQFF
NA,NA,TRBV27,TRBJ2-7,TGTGCCAGCGCTACCGACGGAGAGCAGTACTTC,CASATDGEQYF
NA,NA,TRBV20-1,TRBJ2-5,TGCAGTGCTAGCCCAACGGAGACCCAGTACTTC,CSASPTETQYF
few,TRBD2,TRBV2,TRBJ2-7,TGTGCCAGCGGTAGCGGGAGTTTCTACGAGCAGTACTTC,CASGSGSFYEQYF
medium-sized,TRBD2,TRBV5-1,TRBJ2-3,TGCGCCAGCAGCTTGGGAGGACTAGCGGGCTCAGTTGCAGATACGCAGTATTTT,CASSLGGLAGSVADTQYF
NA,NA,TRBV12-3/TRBV12-4,TRBJ1-1,TGTGCCAGCAGTTTATGGGGGGAGTCGGGAAACACTGAAGCTTTCTTT,CASSLWGESGNTEAFF
NA,NA,TRBV12-3/TRBV12-4,TRBJ1-4,TGTGCCAGCAGTTTAGCCCCCGGGTCCGCAACTAATGAAAAACTGTTTTTT,CASSLAPGSATNEKLFF
NA,TRBD1,TRBV28,TRBJ1-4,TGTGCCAGCAGTGGGACAGGAGGTGATGCGTGGGAAAAACTGTTTTTT,CASSGTGGDAWEKLFF
few,TRBD2,TRBV11-3,TRBJ2-3,TGTGCCAGCAGCTCGACTAGCGGGATCACAGATACGCAGTATTTT,CASSSTSGITDTQYF
NA,NA,TRBV3-1,TRBJ2-1,TGTGCCAGCAGTGACCGACTGGCGGGACAGCAGTTCTTC,CASSDRLAGQQFF
NA,NA,TRBV5-4,TRBJ2-3,TGTGCCAGCAGCTTGGAACCCAGCACAGATACGCAGTATTTT,CASSLEPSTDTQYF
NA,NA,TRBV6-5,TRBJ2-1,TGTGCCAGCAGTTTCCGACTAGTCGGGGATGAGCAGTTCTTC,CASSFRLVGDEQFF
many,NA,TRBV2,TRBJ2-7,TGTGCCTTTTCCCGGGAGAAATACGAGCAGTACTTC,CAFSREKYEQYF
few,TRBD2,TRBV4-3,TRBJ2-1,TGCGCCAGCAGCCAAGATATTATTCTAGCGGGCTCCTACAATGAGCAGTTCTTC,CASSQDIILAGSYNEQFF
NA,NA,TRBV3-1,TRBJ2-5,TGTGCCAGCAGCCAAGGCGGCATTTGGGGAGAGACCCAGTACTTC,CASSQGGIWGETQYF
many,TRBD1,TRBV27,TRBJ1-5,TGTGCCAGCAGTCCCGGGACAGGGGGCCATCAGCCCCAGCATTTT,CASSPGTGGHQPQHF